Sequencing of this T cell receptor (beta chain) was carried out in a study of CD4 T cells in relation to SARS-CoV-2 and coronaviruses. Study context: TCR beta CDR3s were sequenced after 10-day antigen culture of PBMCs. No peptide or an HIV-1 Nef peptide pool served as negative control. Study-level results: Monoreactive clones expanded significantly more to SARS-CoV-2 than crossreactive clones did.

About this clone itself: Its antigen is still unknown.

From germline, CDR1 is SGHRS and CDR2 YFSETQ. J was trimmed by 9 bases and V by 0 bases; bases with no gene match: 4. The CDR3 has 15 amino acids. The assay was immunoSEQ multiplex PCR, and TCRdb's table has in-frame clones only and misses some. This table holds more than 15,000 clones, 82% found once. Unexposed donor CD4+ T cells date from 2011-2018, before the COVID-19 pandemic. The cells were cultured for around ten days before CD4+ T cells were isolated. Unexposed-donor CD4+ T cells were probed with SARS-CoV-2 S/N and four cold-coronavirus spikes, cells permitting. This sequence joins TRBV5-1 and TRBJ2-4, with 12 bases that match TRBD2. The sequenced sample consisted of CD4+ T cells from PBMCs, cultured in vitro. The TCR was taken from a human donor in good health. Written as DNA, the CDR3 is TGCGCCAGCAGCTTGGAAGCTAGCGGGGGGGGCATTCAGTACTTC. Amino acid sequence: CASSLEASGGGIQYF.